This paragraph covers one TCR beta chain sequence. This entry comes from a study of control samples from healthy donors and cancer patients. The repertoire was sequenced with immunoSEQ multiplex PCR; TCRdb's copy has only in-frame clones and lacks some. Among some 200,000 clones listed, 75% to 95% were seen once. The CDR3 covers 14 residues. Trimming at V came to 3 bases and at J to 4 bases, leaving 4 bases not matched to a gene. Germline loops: CDR1 LGHNA, CDR2 YNFKEQ. The sequencing input was blood. The chain is built from TRBV4-2 and TRBJ1-1; TRBD1 matches at 8 bases. The TCR was taken from a woman in her 30s in good health. CDR3 DNA sequence: TGTGCCAGCAGCCAGACCACAGGGGGCACTGAAGCTTTCTTT. Protein product: CASSQTTGGTEAFF.